This T cell receptor (beta chain) was sequenced in a study of PD-1 blockade in classical Hodgkin lymphoma. Study-level results: CD4+ TCR diversity climbed significantly by C4D1, unlike CD8+ TCR diversity. Newly diagnosed patients had baseline TCR diversity that was reportedly lower than that of healthy donors. Repertoire differences lack defined causes, possibly disease activity or prior therapy.

Time point denoted: cycle 4 day 1 (C4D1), after 5 to 7 weeks of nivolumab. Each patient relapsed following autologous stem cell transplantation, and prior brentuximab vedotin exposure differed. Progressive disease, partial response or complete response was each patient's best response. Using immunoSEQ multiplex PCR, the repertoire was profiled, and TCRdb retains in-frame clones only, with some absent. The sample contains approximately 18,000 clones, 76% of which appear only once. Germline CDR1 LNHDA, CDR2 SQIVND (reference sequence). V shed 3 bases, J shed 7 bases, and the junction held 10 bases outside the gene matches. The CDR3 has 16 amino acids. In its sample, this clone was seen a few times. Antigen: not known.

The sequences come from peripheral blood mononuclear cells (PBMCs), collected before the fourth cycle of nivolumab. This clonotype was obtained from a human donor with classical Hodgkin lymphoma. V is TRBV19 and J is TRBJ1-5; 9 bases match TRBD1. The CDR3 loop reads CASSIGTQGAGQPQHF. Here the CDR3 DNA reads TGTGCCAGTAGTATCGGCACACAGGGGGCAGGGCAGCCCCAGCATTTT.